The rows below give T cell receptor beta chains drawn from one sample of a study of beta chain features in type 1 diabetes. Profiling relied on immunoSEQ multiplex PCR, and the TCRdb table lists in-frame clones only, not all of them. The table includes around 650,000 clones, around 12% detected once. Sequences were obtained from naive CD4+ T cells from blood. Source of these receptors: a man between 25 and 39 years old with type 1 diabetes. CDR3s include the opening cysteine and the closing phenylalanine or tryptophan. Each record gives: CDR3 DNA, CDR3 protein, V gene, J gene, D gene, CDR3 length, clone size. The D gene is left open where the match is weak. Clone size is not always given. Where it is, it says once, few, many or a class for expanded clones.

cdr3_nt: TGTGCCAGTAGTACCCTGACAGGCAACTATGGCTACACCTTC; cdr3_aa: CASSTLTGNYGYTF; v_call: TRBV19; j_call: TRBJ1-2; d_call: -; cdr3_length: 14; clone_size: few
cdr3_nt: TGTGCCAGCAGCTCGAGGCTAGCGGCCTCCTACAATGAGCAGTTCTTC; cdr3_aa: CASSSRLAASYNEQFF; v_call: TRBV5-6; j_call: TRBJ2-1; d_call: TRBD2; cdr3_length: 16; clone_size: few
cdr3_nt: TGTGCCAGCAGCCAAGATCGGCTGGGGGCGGTAGGAAACACCATATATTTT; cdr3_aa: CASSQDRLGAVGNTIYF; v_call: TRBV4-2; j_call: TRBJ1-3; d_call: -; cdr3_length: 17; clone_size: few
cdr3_nt: TGTGCCACGAAGGCCGAGGAGACCCAGTACTTC; cdr3_aa: CATKAEETQYF; v_call: TRBV10-3; j_call: TRBJ2-5; d_call: -; cdr3_length: 11; clone_size: -
cdr3_nt: TGCGCCAGCAGCCGCTATGCGGGGCTGGGGGGGTACGAGCAGTACTTC; cdr3_aa: CASSRYAGLGGYEQYF; v_call: TRBV4-3; j_call: TRBJ2-7; d_call: TRBD2; cdr3_length: 16; clone_size: -
cdr3_nt: TGTGCCAGCAGTGGATACAGGGGTGGCTATGGCTACACCTTC; cdr3_aa: CASSGYRGGYGYTF; v_call: TRBV6-5; j_call: TRBJ1-2; d_call: TRBD1; cdr3_length: 14; clone_size: -
cdr3_nt: TGCAGCGTCGGAGGGGCAGGGGATCAGCCCCAGCATTTT; cdr3_aa: CSVGGAGDQPQHF; v_call: TRBV29-1; j_call: TRBJ1-5; d_call: -; cdr3_length: 13; clone_size: -
cdr3_nt: TGTGCCAGTAGTCCGGATAGGGGGCTTTCACCCCTCCACTTT; cdr3_aa: CASSPDRGLSPLHF; v_call: TRBV19; j_call: TRBJ1-6; d_call: TRBD1; cdr3_length: 14; clone_size: -
cdr3_nt: TGTGCCAGCAGCTTTGGACAGGGCTCCTACGAGCAGTACTTC; cdr3_aa: CASSFGQGSYEQYF; v_call: TRBV11-3; j_call: TRBJ2-7; d_call: TRBD1; cdr3_length: 14; clone_size: -
cdr3_nt: TGCGCCAGCAGTGAAGGGTCGGGGTACGAGCAGTACTTC; cdr3_aa: CASSEGSGYEQYF; v_call: TRBV10-2; j_call: TRBJ2-7; d_call: -; cdr3_length: 13; clone_size: few
cdr3_nt: TGTGCCAGCAGCTTTGTCGCGGGGGACACAGATACGCAGTATTTT; cdr3_aa: CASSFVAGDTDTQYF; v_call: TRBV7-2; j_call: TRBJ2-3; d_call: TRBD2; cdr3_length: 15; clone_size: few
cdr3_nt: TGCGCCAGCAGCCAAGCGGGTAGAAACATACTGACTTTC; cdr3_aa: CASSQAGRNILTF; v_call: TRBV4-1; j_call: TRBJ2-6; d_call: -; cdr3_length: 13; clone_size: -
cdr3_nt: TGTGCCAGCAGCTCCGGGTCGAGCCAAGAGACCCAGTACTTC; cdr3_aa: CASSSGSSQETQYF; v_call: TRBV7-9; j_call: TRBJ2-5; d_call: -; cdr3_length: 14; clone_size: -
cdr3_nt: TGTGCCAGCAGCTTAGTAGCGACAGGGGACTATGGCTACACCTTC; cdr3_aa: CASSLVATGDYGYTF; v_call: TRBV7-6; j_call: TRBJ1-2; d_call: TRBD1; cdr3_length: 15; clone_size: -
cdr3_nt: TGTGCCAGCATCGAAAGGCCCGATAATCCAGTAGGCTACACCTTC; cdr3_aa: CASIERPDNPVGYTF; v_call: TRBV7-9; j_call: TRBJ1-2; d_call: -; cdr3_length: 15; clone_size: few
cdr3_nt: TGTGCCAGCAGTGAAATAGCAGGGTATGGCTACACCTTC; cdr3_aa: CASSEIAGYGYTF; v_call: TRBV2; j_call: TRBJ1-2; d_call: -; cdr3_length: 13; clone_size: -
cdr3_nt: TGTGCCAGCAGTGTGGGCAATACGCAGTATTTT; cdr3_aa: CASSVGNTQYF; v_call: TRBV2; j_call: TRBJ2-3; d_call: -; cdr3_length: 11; clone_size: -
cdr3_nt: TGTGCCACCAGCAGGATAGAAACCTACGAGCAGTACTTC; cdr3_aa: CATSRIETYEQYF; v_call: TRBV15; j_call: TRBJ2-7; d_call: -; cdr3_length: 13; clone_size: few
cdr3_nt: TGTGCCAGCAGCATCCAGGCGGTTAGCACAGATACGCAGTATTTT; cdr3_aa: CASSIQAVSTDTQYF; v_call: TRBV5-4; j_call: TRBJ2-3; d_call: -; cdr3_length: 15; clone_size: -
cdr3_nt: TGTGCCAGCAGCCCGGGGACAAACGGGCGCGAGACCCAGTACTTC; cdr3_aa: CASSPGTNGRETQYF; v_call: TRBV7-3; j_call: TRBJ2-5; d_call: -; cdr3_length: 15; clone_size: -
cdr3_nt: TGTGCCAGCAGCTTAAATCCGTTCTATGGCTACACCTTC; cdr3_aa: CASSLNPFYGYTF; v_call: TRBV7-3; j_call: TRBJ1-2; d_call: -; cdr3_length: 13; clone_size: few
cdr3_nt: TGTGCCAGCTCAGCGGCCTGGACAGGGGAATATGGCTACACCTTC; cdr3_aa: CASSAAWTGEYGYTF; v_call: TRBV18; j_call: TRBJ1-2; d_call: TRBD1; cdr3_length: 15; clone_size: few